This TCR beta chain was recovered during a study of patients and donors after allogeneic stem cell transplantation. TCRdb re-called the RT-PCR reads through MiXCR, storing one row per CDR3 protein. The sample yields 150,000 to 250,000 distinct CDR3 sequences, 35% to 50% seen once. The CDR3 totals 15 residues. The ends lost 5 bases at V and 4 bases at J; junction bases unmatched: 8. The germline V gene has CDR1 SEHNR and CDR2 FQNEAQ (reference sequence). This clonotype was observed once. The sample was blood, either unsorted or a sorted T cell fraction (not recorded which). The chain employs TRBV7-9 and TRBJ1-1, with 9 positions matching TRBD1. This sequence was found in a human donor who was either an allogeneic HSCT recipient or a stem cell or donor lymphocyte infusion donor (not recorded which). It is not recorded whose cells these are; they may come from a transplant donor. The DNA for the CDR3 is TGTGCCAGCAGCCCCAGAGGACAGGGGAGCACTGAAGCTTTCTTT. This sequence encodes CASSPRGQGSTEAFF. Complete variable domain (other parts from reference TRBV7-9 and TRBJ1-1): DTGVSQNPRHKITKRGQNVTFRCDPISEHNRLYWYRQTLGQGPEFLTYFQNEAQLEKSRLLSDRFSAERPKGSFSTLEIQRTEQGDSAMYLCASSPRGQGSTEAFFGQGTRLTVV.